What follows are 19 T cell receptor beta chains derived from one specimen sequenced in a study of T cell responses to AZD1222 COVID-19 vaccine. Using immunoSEQ multiplex PCR, the repertoire was profiled, and TCRdb retains in-frame clones only, with some absent. Here the sample spans 55,000 to 65,000 clones, 75% to 90% being singletons. Sequences were derived from peripheral blood, sampled on day 0 of AZD1222 vaccination. These receptors were obtained from an adult in good health.

The rearrangement links TRBV7-2 to TRBJ2-7, with 11 bases identical to TRBD2. The V and J ends lost 1 base and 6 bases, in that order; junction bases with no gene match: 5. Germline V gene sequence: CDR1 SGHTA, CDR2 FQGNSA. This CDR3 contains 15 residues. CDR3: CASSLEASGRTEQYF. The CDR3 nucleotides are TGTGCCAGCAGCTTAGAGGCTAGCGGGAGGACCGAGCAGTACTTC.

The genes are TRBV5-5 and TRBJ1-1; TRBD1 is a possible D gene (6 bases). This CDR3 spans 13 amino acids. Germline V lookup: CDR1 SGHKS, CDR2 YYEKEE (reference sequence). Between the trimmed V and J ends, which lost 4 bases and 0 bases, there was a span of 7 bases. The CDR3 spells CASSRTVNTEAFF. The CDR3 DNA reads as TGTGCCAGCAGCCGGACAGTGAACACTGAAGCTTTCTTT.

The rearrangement links TRBV5-6 to TRBJ2-4; 9 positions match TRBD1. Germline V lookup: CDR1 SGHDT, CDR2 YYEEEE. The V segment lost 2 bases and the J segment 6 bases; nucleotides outside the gene matches: 3. The CDR3 totals 14 residues. CDR3 nucleotides: TGTGCCAGCAGCTTCGGGACAGGGAGAAACATTCAGTACTTC. It translates to CASSFGTGRNIQYF.

The chain employs TRBV7-2 and TRBJ1-2; 8 bases are a match to TRBD1. Trimming removed 2 bases from V and 8 bases from J; junction bases left unmatched: 7. CDR1 SGHTA and CDR2 FQGNSA come from the germline V gene. This CDR3 comprises 14 residues. This CDR3 reads CASSLSQGAQGYTF. As DNA, the CDR3 is TGTGCCAGCAGCTTAAGCCAGGGGGCGCAAGGCTACACCTTC.

This chain links TRBV18 with TRBJ1-3; unclear D gene. Per the germline V gene, CDR1 is KGHSH and CDR2 is LQKENI. This CDR3 contains 15 residues. With 0 bases removed from V and 2 bases from J, the gap between germline ends came to 8 bases. The CDR3 DNA follows: TGTGCCAGCTCACCACCGTGGGCGACTGGAAACACCATATATTTT. Its protein product is CASSPPWATGNTIYF. The complete variable domain, with remaining parts taken from reference TRBV18 and TRBJ1-3, reads NAGVMQNPRHLVRRRGQEARLRCSPMKGHSHVYWYRQLPEEGLKFMVYLQKENIIDESGMPKERFSAEFPKEGPSILRIQQVVRGDSAAYFCASSPPWATGNTIYFGEGSWLTVV.

This clone has just one count. The genes are TRBV5-1 and TRBJ2-1, with TRBD2 matching over 7 bases. The germline gives CDR1 SGHRS, CDR2 YFSETQ. This CDR3 has 15 residues. V lost 0 bases and J lost 9; bases outside the gene matches: 9. The CDR3 protein is CASSLVPSGGGEQFF. Written as DNA, the CDR3 is TGCGCCAGCAGCTTGGTCCCTAGCGGAGGCGGTGAGCAGTTCTTC.

This chain joins TRBV7-3 and TRBJ1-2; 7 bases fit TRBD1. The CDR3 totals 15 residues. Trimming cost V 5 bases and J 5 bases; bases outside gene matches: 11. Germline lookup yields CDR1 SGHTA and CDR2 FQGTGA. CDR3 sequence (DNA): TGTGCCAGCAGCCCGGGGACAGCCTACACTTATGGCTACACCTTC. Protein product: CASSPGTAYTYGYTF.

This rearrangement joins TRBV27 to TRBJ1-5; weak D call: TRBD1 (6 bases). V shed 4 bases and J shed 7 bases, with 11 bases lying between them. The germline gives CDR1 MNHEY, CDR2 SMNVEV (reference sequence). This CDR3 is 13 amino acids long. The CDR3 DNA reads TGTGCCAGCAGTTCACAGGGAAGGCAGCCCCAGCATTTT. This gives the protein CASSSQGRQPQHF.

The chain couples TRBV7-2 to TRBJ2-7; D may be TRBD1 (5 bases). From germline, CDR1 is SGHTA and CDR2 FQGNSA. The CDR3 contains 14 residues. V lost 5 bases, J lost 2 bases, and 13 bases lay in between. In DNA form, the CDR3 reads TGTGCCAGCAGCATCCAGATAGGGGCCTACGAGCAGTACTTC. Encoded protein: CASSIQIGAYEQYF.

The V call is TRBV2, the J call TRBJ2-1; the match to TRBD1 covers 7 bases. With V trimmed by 3 bases and J by 8 bases, 7 bases remained unmatched. This CDR3 spans 14 amino acids. The germline V gene encodes CDR1 SNHLY and CDR2 FYNNEI. CDR3 sequence reads: CASSEGTAVDEQFF. CDR3 nucleotides: TGTGCCAGCAGTGAGGGGACAGCTGTTGATGAGCAGTTCTTC.

The chain is built from TRBV7-9 and TRBJ2-6; D is uncertain. Trimming took off 4 bases at V and 2 bases at J, with 9 bases between the two ends. CDR3 size: 15 residues. CDR1 SEHNR and CDR2 FQNEAQ come from the germline V gene (reference sequence). The CDR3 region is CASSSTLTGANVLTF. The CDR3 bases are TGTGCCAGCAGCTCGACTCTCACTGGGGCCAACGTCCTGACTTTC.

The chain has TRBV7-2 and TRBJ2-1; 12 nucleotides agree with TRBD2. This CDR3 spans 17 amino acids. From germline, CDR1 is SGHTA and CDR2 FQGNSA. V gave up 3 bases and J gave up 8 bases; unmatched junction bases: 11. The CDR3 region is CASSFGSTSGRRYEQFF. The CDR3 DNA follows: TGTGCCAGCAGCTTTGGGTCGACTAGCGGGAGAAGATATGAGCAGTTCTTC.

The CDR3: CAGWGGTYEQYF. CDR3 nucleotides: TGTGCCGGATGGGGGGGCACCTACGAGCAGTACTTC. V usage is TRBV30 and J usage is TRBJ2-7; D possibly corresponds to TRBD2 (7 bases). V was shortened by 8 bases and J by 2 bases, with 13 bases between the two germline ends. This CDR3 is built from 12 residues. Germline CDR1 reads GTSNPN; CDR2 reads SVGIG (reference sequence).

The chain recombines TRBV18 with TRBJ2-7; D may be TRBD1 (5 bases). The CDR3 is made up of 15 amino acids. CDR1 is KGHSH and CDR2 is LQKENI in the germline V gene. V was pared by 1 base and J by 5 bases, with 15 bases between. In DNA, the CDR3 is TGTGCCAGCTCACCACTTAACCAGGGAAGTAACGAGCAGTACTTC. Translating it yields CASSPLNQGSNEQYF.

This chain joins TRBV10-3 and TRBJ2-2; a weak D match, TRBD1 (5 bases). CDR1 is ENHRY and CDR2 is SYGVKD in the germline V gene. The CDR3 is made up of 14 amino acids. V was trimmed by 0 bases and J by 7 bases, leaving 9 bases between them. The CDR3 reads CAISESQGRGELFF. The CDR3 bases are TGTGCCATCAGTGAGTCTCAGGGTCGCGGGGAGCTGTTTTTT.

The rearrangement joins TRBV6-5 to TRBJ1-6, with D unresolved. The CDR3 consists of 14 residues. Trimming removed 5 bases at V and 7 bases at J, with 12 bases between. CDR1 MNHEY and CDR2 SVGAGI come from the germline V gene. CDR3 sequence reads: CASSRTLGNSPLHF. CDR3 nucleotide sequence: TGTGCCAGCAGTAGGACTCTAGGGAATTCACCCCTCCACTTT.

This clone turned up a few times. The chain uses TRBV15 and TRBJ2-2; 8 nucleotides align to TRBD1. V shed 1 base and J 5 bases; nucleotides not matched to a gene: 6. The CDR3 has 16 amino acids. Germline lookup yields CDR1 LNHNV and CDR2 YYDKDF (reference sequence). CDR3: CATSRGPDRATGELFF. The CDR3 coding sequence is TGTGCCACCAGCAGAGGCCCGGACAGGGCTACCGGGGAGCTGTTTTTT.

The genes are TRBV24-1 and TRBJ2-7; 7 bases are a match to TRBD1. This CDR3 has 12 residues. Germline V gene lookup returns CDR1 KGHDR and CDR2 SFDVKD. V was clipped by 7 bases and J by 4 bases; unmatched bases: 3. CDR3 amino acids: CATSATGYEQYF. In nucleotides, the CDR3 is TGTGCCACCAGCGCGACAGGGTACGAGCAGTACTTC.

The rearrangement joins TRBV5-1 to TRBJ2-1; 7 bases map to TRBD1. The V and J ends lost 6 bases and 9 bases, in that order; junction bases with no gene match: 15. Germline lookup yields CDR1 SGHRS and CDR2 YFSETQ. This CDR3 contains 15 residues. CDR3 DNA: TGCGCCAGCACCACCGGGACAGTACAAACGGGTGAGCAGTTCTTC. Translation: CASTTGTVQTGEQFF.